There are a few counts of the clone carrying this T cell receptor (beta chain). The library attached unique molecular identifiers to individual cDNA molecules. TCRdb redid the calling of the RACE reads with MiXCR, one entry per CDR3 protein. The table lists around 200,000 distinct CDR3 sequences, roughly 30% of them singletons, with 2.9% in the top ten. This entry belongs to a study of human T cells and chemical hapten exposure. V dropped 1 base and J dropped 4; count of bases not matched to a gene: 12. The germline V gene has CDR1 SGHTA and CDR2 FQGNSA. This CDR3 is 17 amino acids long. The sample's time point: pre-sensitization, week 0. Documented treatment: therapeutic diphenylcyclopropenone sensitization with weekly scalp DPC.

The clonotype originates from a woman aged 25 to 45 with alopecia areata. Some clones in this sample may be carry-over from other donors' samples. The chain uses TRBV7-2 and TRBJ1-2, with 7 bases identical to TRBD1. This specimen consisted of whole blood, obtained in connection with sensitization to the hapten diphenylcyclopropenone (DPC). Here the CDR3 DNA reads TGTGCCAGCAGCTTAGTTTCTATTGAGGGGGCGACCTATGGCTACACCTTC. Encoded protein: CASSLVSIEGATYGYTF.